This T cell receptor (beta chain) is from a study of blood T cell repertoires in COVID-19. Using immunoSEQ multiplex PCR, the repertoire was profiled, and TCRdb retains in-frame clones only, with some absent. The table shows about 180,000 clones, with 86% occurring only once. Germline CDR1 LGHDT, CDR2 YNNKEL (reference sequence). Trimming took off 2 bases at V and 9 bases at J, with 14 bases between the two ends. CDR3 length equals 14 residues. Sequenced: PBMCs or T cells enriched from blood (not recorded which). This sequence was found in a young woman who had recovered from COVID-19. The chain has TRBV3-1 (or the pseudogene TRBV3-2) and TRBJ2-1, with D unclear. In DNA, the CDR3 is TGTGCCAGCAGCCAATCCGCCGGAGCCGGTGAGCAGTTCTTC. Translating gives CASSQSAGAGEQFF.